Sequencing of this TCR beta chain was carried out in a study of vaccination effects on CD4 cells after COVID-19. Generated by immunoSEQ multiplex PCR, the TCRdb table keeps only in-frame clones and is missing some. The sample has about 24,000 clones; more than 60% are singletons. Regarding this clone: What it binds is not known.

Germline CDR1 and CDR2: MNHEY and SMNVEV (reference sequence). This CDR3 has 14 residues. Unmatched junction bases numbered 3, after V lost 2 bases and J lost 4 bases. Antigen-specific CD4+ T cell clonotypes were called by their expansion after viral peptide-pool culture in ViraFEST. Researchers isolated CD4+ T cells once approximately eleven days of culture had elapsed. Participants were given two doses of BNT162b2 or mRNA-1273 vaccine. The material sequenced was CD4+ T cells from PBMCs cultured with HCoV-NL63 spike peptides, taken after COVID-19 vaccination. The clonotype was recovered from a human donor who received a COVID-19 vaccine. The rearrangement joins TRBV27 to TRBJ1-1; 8 nucleotides align to TRBD1. DNA of the CDR3: TGTGCCAGCAGTTTACGGACAGGGCCCACTGAAGCTTTCTTT. Its translation: CASSLRTGPTEAFF.